The source of this T cell receptor beta chain is a study of T cell responses to AZD1222 COVID-19 vaccine. Samples with a second dose at about 4 or about 12 weeks were pooled together. Concerning this clone itself: Its antigen remains unknown.

The length of the CDR3 is 15 residues. Germline loops: CDR1 LNHNV, CDR2 YYDKDF (reference sequence). The V end was cut by 5 bases, the J end by 6 bases, with 19 bases between. The method was immunoSEQ multiplex PCR; TCRdb's version includes in-frame clones alone and lacks a portion of them. Of some 190,000 clones in the sample, approximately 89% were seen once. Study conclusions and caveats: With dominance at 160-218 and 743-854, vaccine-associated CD4 TCRs spanned spike. Two AZD1222 doses significantly raised spike-specific TCR breadth and depth over controls. It should be noted that donors were predominantly white British and more often female, and clonal diversity was possibly underestimated.

The sequencing used peripheral blood, collected 28 days after the second AZD1222 dose. The receptor was derived from an adult who received the AZD1222 COVID-19 vaccine. V usage is TRBV15 and J usage is TRBJ1-1; D is unresolved. In DNA, the CDR3 is TGTGCCACCAGCCCCGGATCGAGAAATGACGCTGAAGCTTTCTTT. Translating it yields CATSPGSRNDAEAFF.